Below are 3 T cell receptor beta chains sequenced from a single sample in a study of prognosis after radiotherapy for stage I lung cancer. TCR beta CDR3 was amplified from genomic DNA by two-round multiplex PCR. Primers targeting each individual TRBV and TRBJ gene were applied in first-round PCR. MiXCR, applied by TCRdb to the multiplex PCR reads, yields one record per CDR3 protein. The sample lists 25,000 to 35,000 distinct CDR3 sequences, over 45% seen once, with approximately 17% in the top ten. The material sequenced was PBMCs, taken before or after stereotactic body radiation therapy (not recorded which). These receptor sequences come from a donor of 50 years or more with non-small cell lung cancer.

Judged by abundance, this clonotype is medium-sized. The V gene is TRBV7-6, the J gene TRBJ2-7; TRBD2 agrees at 16 bases. The CDR3 runs to 18 residues. Germline values: CDR1 SGHVS, CDR2 FNYEAQ. V was pared by 5 bases and J by 7 bases, with 14 bases of the junction left unmatched. The DNA for the CDR3 is TGTGCCAGCAGCGGTGGGACTAGCGGGAGGGCCTTCGGAGGTGAGCAGTACTTC. Encoded protein: CASSGGTSGRAFGGEQYF.

As concerns this clonotype: A read error may produce the germline difference seen at one junction end. The chain carries TRBV7-2 and TRBJ2-7; 7 nucleotides line up with TRBD2. Germline V lookup: CDR1 SGHTA, CDR2 FQGNSA. This CDR3 region has 16 residues. CDR3 loop: CVSSPTASGVLYEQYF. In DNA form, the CDR3 reads TGTGTCAGCAGTCCTACTGCTAGCGGTGTCCTCTACGAGCAGTACTTC. Together with reference TRBV7-2 and TRBJ2-7, the CDR3 gives the full variable domain: GAGVSQSPSNKVTEKGKDVELRCDPISGHTALYWYRQSLGQGLEFLIYFQGNSAPDKSGLPSDRFSAERTGGSVSTLTIQRTQQEDSAVYLCVSSPTASGVLYEQYFGPGTRLTVT.

This clonotype was counted many times. This chain links TRBV2 with TRBJ2-5; unclear D gene. The CDR3 has 13 residues. The germline V gene has CDR1 SNHLY and CDR2 FYNNEI. Deletions cut 7 bases from V and 4 bases from J, with 13 bases between. CDR3 DNA: TGTGCCAGCACTCGAGACCTGAGAGAGACCCAGTACTTC. Encoded protein: CASTRDLRETQYF.